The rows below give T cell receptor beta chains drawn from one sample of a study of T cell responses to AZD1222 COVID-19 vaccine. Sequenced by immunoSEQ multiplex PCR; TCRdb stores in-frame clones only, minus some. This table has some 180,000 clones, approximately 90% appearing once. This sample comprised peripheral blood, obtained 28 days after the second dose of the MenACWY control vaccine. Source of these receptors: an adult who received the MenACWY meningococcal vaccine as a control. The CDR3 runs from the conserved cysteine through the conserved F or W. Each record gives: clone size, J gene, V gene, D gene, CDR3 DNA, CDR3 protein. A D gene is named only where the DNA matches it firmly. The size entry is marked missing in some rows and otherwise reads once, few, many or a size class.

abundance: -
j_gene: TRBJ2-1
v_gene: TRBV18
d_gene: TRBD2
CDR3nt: TGTGCCAGCTCACTCAGACTAGCGGGAGGGAGATACAATGAGCAGTTCTTC
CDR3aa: CASSLRLAGGRYNEQFF

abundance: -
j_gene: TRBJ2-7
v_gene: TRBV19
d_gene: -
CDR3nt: TGTGCCAGTAGTCCGACACAGCAAGCCTACGAGCAGTACTTC
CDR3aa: CASSPTQQAYEQYF

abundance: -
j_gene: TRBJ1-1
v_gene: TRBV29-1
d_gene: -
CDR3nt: TGCAGCGGAACTCTTGGGGACACTGAAGCTTTCTTT
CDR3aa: CSGTLGDTEAFF

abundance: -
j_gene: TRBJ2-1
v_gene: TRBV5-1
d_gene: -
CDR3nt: TGCGCCAGCAGCAACGTCAGGGTTAGCCACAATGAGCAGTTCTTC
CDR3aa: CASSNVRVSHNEQFF

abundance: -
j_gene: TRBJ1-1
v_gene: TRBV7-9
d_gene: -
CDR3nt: TGTGCCAGCAGCCAACGCGTGGGGGAGAACACTGAAGCTTTCTTT
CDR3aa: CASSQRVGENTEAFF

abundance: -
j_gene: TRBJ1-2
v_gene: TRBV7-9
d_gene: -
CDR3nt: TGTGCCAGCACCCAAGGGGGGTCCTATGGCTACACCTTC
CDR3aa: CASTQGGSYGYTF

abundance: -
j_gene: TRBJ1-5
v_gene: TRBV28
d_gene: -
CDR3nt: TGTGCCAGCAGTTTCCCTCGAACTCAGGGGTATCAGCCCCAGCATTTT
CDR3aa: CASSFPRTQGYQPQHF

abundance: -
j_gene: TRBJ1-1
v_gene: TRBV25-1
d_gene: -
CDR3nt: TGTGCCAGCAGTGGAGGCCTCCTGATAGCTGAAGCTTTCTTT
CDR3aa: CASSGGLLIAEAFF

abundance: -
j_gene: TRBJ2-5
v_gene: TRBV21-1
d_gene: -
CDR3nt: TGTGCCAGCAGCAAAGCGGGGGTCGGAGAGACCCAGTACTTC
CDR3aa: CASSKAGVGETQYF

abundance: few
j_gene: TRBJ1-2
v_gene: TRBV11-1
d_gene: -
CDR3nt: TGTGCCAGCAGCTTAACGTTACTCGGGGACTATGGCTACACCTTC
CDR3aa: CASSLTLLGDYGYTF

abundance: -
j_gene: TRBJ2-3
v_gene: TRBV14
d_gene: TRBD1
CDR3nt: TGTGCCAGCAGCGGCCGGGACAGGGGGTCCCTGAGTACGCAGTATTTT
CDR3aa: CASSGRDRGSLSTQYF

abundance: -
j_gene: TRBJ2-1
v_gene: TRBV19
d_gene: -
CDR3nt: TGTGCCAGTTTCAGGGGAGGGCCTTCAAGCTCCTACAATGAGCAGTTCTTC
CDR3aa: CASFRGGPSSSYNEQFF

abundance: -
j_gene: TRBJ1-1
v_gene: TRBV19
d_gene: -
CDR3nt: TGTGCCAGTAGTATAGATTTAGGGAGAATGGCTTTCTTT
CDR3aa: CASSIDLGRMAFF

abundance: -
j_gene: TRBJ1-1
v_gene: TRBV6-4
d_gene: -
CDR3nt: TGTGCCAGCAGTGACCGCGCTTCAGGCGAGGCTTTCTTT
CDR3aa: CASSDRASGEAFF

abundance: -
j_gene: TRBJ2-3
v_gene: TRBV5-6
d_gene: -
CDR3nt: TGTGCCAGCAGTCCACATCGGAGGGGAACCACAGATACGCAGTATTTT
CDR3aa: CASSPHRRGTTDTQYF

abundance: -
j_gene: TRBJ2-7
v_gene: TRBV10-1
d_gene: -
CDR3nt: TGCGCCAGCAGTGATGGGGGAATCCACGAGCAGTACTTC
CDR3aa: CASSDGGIHEQYF

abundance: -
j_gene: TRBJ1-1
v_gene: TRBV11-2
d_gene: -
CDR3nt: TGTGCCAGCAGCTTGCAATGGGGGGACACTGAAGCTTTCTTT
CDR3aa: CASSLQWGDTEAFF

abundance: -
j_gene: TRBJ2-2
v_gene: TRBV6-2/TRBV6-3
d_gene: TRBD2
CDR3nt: TGTGCCAGCAGTTACGAGGGACTAGCGGGAGAAACCGGGGAGCTGTTTTTT
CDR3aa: CASSYEGLAGETGELFF

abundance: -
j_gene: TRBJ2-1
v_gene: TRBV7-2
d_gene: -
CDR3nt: TGTGCCAGCAAGTCCGGGACTGGGTACAATGAGCAGTTCTTC
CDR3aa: CASKSGTGYNEQFF

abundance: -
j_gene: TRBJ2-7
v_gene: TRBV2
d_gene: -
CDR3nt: TGTGCCAGCAGGCCGACAGCTGACCTCTCCTACGAGCAGTACTTC
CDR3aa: CASRPTADLSYEQYF

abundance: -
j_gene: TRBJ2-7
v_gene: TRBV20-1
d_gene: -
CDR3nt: TGCAGTGCTGGGTCGGACTACGAGCAGTACTTC
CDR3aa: CSAGSDYEQYF

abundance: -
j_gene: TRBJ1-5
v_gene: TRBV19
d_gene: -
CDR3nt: TGTGCCAGTAGTACCGCGGGGAGGGTGCAGCCCCAGCATTTT
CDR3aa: CASSTAGRVQPQHF

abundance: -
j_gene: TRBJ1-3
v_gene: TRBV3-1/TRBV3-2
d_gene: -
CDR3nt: TGTGCCAGCAGCCCCCGAGGGGTACGAAGAAACACCATATATTTT
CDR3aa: CASSPRGVRRNTIYF

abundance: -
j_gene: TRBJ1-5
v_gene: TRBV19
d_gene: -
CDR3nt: TGTGCCAGTAGCCCCCAGTCCGGGTATCAGCCCCAGCATTTT
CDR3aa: CASSPQSGYQPQHF

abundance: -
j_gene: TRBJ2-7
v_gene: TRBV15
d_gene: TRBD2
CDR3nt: TGTGCCACCAGTCCCGGACTAGCCGTGAACGAGCAGTACTTC
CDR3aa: CATSPGLAVNEQYF

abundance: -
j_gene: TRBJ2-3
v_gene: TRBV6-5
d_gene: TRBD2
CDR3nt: TGTGCCAGCAGCCCGACTCGGGAGGCGTCTACGCAGTATTTT
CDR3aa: CASSPTREASTQYF

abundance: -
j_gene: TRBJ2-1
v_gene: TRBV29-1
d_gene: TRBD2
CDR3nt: TGCAGCGTGACAGCGGGAGCGGCGTCCTACAATGAGCAGTTCTTC
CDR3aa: CSVTAGAASYNEQFF

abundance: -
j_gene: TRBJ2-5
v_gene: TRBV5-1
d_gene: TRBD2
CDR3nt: TGCGCCAGCAGCCCCGGGACTAGCGGGAGGTTTCAAGAGACCCAGTACTTC
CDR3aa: CASSPGTSGRFQETQYF

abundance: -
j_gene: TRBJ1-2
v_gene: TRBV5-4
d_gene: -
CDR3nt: TGTGCCAGCAGCTCCTACCATGACTGGTCGGATAACTATGGCTACACCTTC
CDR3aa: CASSSYHDWSDNYGYTF

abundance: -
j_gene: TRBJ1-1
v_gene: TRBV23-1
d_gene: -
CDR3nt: TGCGCCAGCAGTCAATCGTTTTCCAGGGACGGGAACACTGAAGCTTTCTTT
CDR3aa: CASSQSFSRDGNTEAFF

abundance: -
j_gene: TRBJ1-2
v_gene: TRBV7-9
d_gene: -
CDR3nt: TGTGCCAGCAGCTCAACTCCGGGACTCAGAAACTATGGCTACACCTTC
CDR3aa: CASSSTPGLRNYGYTF

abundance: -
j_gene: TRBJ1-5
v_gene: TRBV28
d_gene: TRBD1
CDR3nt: TGTGCCAGCGAAGGGCAGCGAACGGGACAGGGGGTTGGGCCCCAGCATTTT
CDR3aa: CASEGQRTGQGVGPQHF

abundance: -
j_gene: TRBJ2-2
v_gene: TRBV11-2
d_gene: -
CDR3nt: TGTGCCAGCAGCTTAGATAGAGTCACCGGGGAGCTGTTTTTT
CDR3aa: CASSLDRVTGELFF

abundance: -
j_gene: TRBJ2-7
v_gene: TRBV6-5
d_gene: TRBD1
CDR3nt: TGTGCCAGCAGACCGGGACAGGGCTGGCTCGAGCAGTACTTC
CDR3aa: CASRPGQGWLEQYF

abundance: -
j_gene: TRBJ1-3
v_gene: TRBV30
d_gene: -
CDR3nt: TGTGCCTGGAGGGAAGGGGGCTCTGGAAACACCATATATTTT
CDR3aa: CAWREGGSGNTIYF

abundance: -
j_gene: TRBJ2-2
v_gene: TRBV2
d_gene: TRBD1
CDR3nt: TGTGCCAGCAGTGCACAGGGGGTCGGGGAGCTGTTTTTT
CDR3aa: CASSAQGVGELFF

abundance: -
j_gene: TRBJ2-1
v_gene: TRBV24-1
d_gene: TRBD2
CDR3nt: TGTGCCACCAGTGACCGGACTAGCGGGAGGCCTGCTAGCAATGAGCAGTTCTTC
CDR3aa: CATSDRTSGRPASNEQFF

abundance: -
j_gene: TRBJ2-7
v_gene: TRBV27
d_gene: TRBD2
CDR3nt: TGTGCCAGCACGCCTCGACTAGCGGGTGGGTACGAGCAGTACTTC
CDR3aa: CASTPRLAGGYEQYF

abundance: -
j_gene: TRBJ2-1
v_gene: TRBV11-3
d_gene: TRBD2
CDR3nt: TGTGCCAGCAGCTTAGTCCGAGGAGCGGGAGGCTACAATGAGCAGTTCTTC
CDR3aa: CASSLVRGAGGYNEQFF

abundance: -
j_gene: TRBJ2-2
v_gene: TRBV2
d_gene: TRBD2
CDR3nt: TGTGCCAGCCTGAAGCGGGAGCGGGGCGGGGAGCTGTTTTTT
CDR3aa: CASLKRERGGELFF

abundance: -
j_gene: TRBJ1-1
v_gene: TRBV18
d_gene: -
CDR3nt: TGTGCCAGCTCACCACAACTCGTTTTCAGTACTGAAGCTTTCTTT
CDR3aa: CASSPQLVFSTEAFF

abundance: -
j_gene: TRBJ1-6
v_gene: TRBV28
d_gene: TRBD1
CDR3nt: TGTGCCAGCAGTTTAGCCCGGACAGGGCTTAATTCACCCCTCCACTTT
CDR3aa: CASSLARTGLNSPLHF

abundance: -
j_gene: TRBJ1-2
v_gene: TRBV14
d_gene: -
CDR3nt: TGTGCCAGCAGCCAGAGACGGTCCGGTGGCTACACCTTC
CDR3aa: CASSQRRSGGYTF

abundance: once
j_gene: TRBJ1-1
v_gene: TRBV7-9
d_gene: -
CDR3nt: TGTGCCAGCAGCTTCCGAACAGGACCCGAGGGGACTGAAGCTTTCTTT
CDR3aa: CASSFRTGPEGTEAFF

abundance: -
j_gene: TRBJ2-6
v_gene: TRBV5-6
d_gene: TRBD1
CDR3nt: TGTGCCAGCACCGGACAGGGGAGCTCTGGGGCCAACGTCCTGACTTTC
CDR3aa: CASTGQGSSGANVLTF

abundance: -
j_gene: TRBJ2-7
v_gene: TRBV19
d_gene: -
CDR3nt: TGTGCCAGTAAGAATCCTGGAGTCTCCTACGAGCAGTACTTC
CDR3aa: CASKNPGVSYEQYF

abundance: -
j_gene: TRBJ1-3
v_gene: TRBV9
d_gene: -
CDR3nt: TGTGCCAGCAGCGAGGGACCCGGGCGAATCGAAGCTGGAAACACCATATATTTT
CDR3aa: CASSEGPGRIEAGNTIYF

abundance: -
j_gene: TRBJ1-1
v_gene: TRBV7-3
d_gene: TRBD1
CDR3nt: TGTGCCAGCAGCCTGACAGGGGGAGTGAACACTGAAGCTTTCTTT
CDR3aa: CASSLTGGVNTEAFF

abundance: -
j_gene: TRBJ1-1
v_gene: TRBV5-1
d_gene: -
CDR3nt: TGCGCCAGCAGCCCGGGGGGGCGCGGGGCGACTGAAGCTTTCTTT
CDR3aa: CASSPGGRGATEAFF

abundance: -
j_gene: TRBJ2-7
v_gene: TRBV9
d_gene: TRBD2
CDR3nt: TGTGCCAGCAGCGTAGCGGACGGGAGGTTTTACGAGCAGTACTTC
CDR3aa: CASSVADGRFYEQYF

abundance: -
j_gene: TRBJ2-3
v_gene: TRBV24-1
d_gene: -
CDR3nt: TGTGCCACCAGCCCTAGCAGGGGCACAGATACGCAGTATTTT
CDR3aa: CATSPSRGTDTQYF

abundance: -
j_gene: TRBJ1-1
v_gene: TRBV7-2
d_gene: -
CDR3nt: TGTGCCAGCAGCTACAAATGGGAAGCTTTCTTT
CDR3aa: CASSYKWEAFF

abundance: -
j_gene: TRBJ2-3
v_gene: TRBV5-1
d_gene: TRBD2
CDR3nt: TGCGCCAGCAGCTTGGTGCTTAGCGGGGACACAGATACGCAGTATTTT
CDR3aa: CASSLVLSGDTDTQYF

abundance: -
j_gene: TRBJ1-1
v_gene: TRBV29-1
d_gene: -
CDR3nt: TGCAGCGTTGCCCAGGGGCGGCCGAACACTGAAGCTTTCTTT
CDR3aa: CSVAQGRPNTEAFF

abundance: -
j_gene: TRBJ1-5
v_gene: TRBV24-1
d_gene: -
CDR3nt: TGTGCCACCAGTGACGTGACAGGCGGGAATCAGCCCCAGCATTTT
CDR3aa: CATSDVTGGNQPQHF

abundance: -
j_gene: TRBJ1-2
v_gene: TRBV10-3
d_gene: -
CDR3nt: TGTGCCATCAGTGAGGGCAGGCTTGGAGGGGCTAGCTATGGCTACACCTTC
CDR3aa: CAISEGRLGGASYGYTF

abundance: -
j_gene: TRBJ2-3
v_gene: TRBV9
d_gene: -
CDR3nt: TGTGCCAGCAGCGTAGCTACGGGCCGAGTCCCGACAGATACGCAGTATTTT
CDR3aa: CASSVATGRVPTDTQYF

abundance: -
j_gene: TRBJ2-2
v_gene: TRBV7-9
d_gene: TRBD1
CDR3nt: TGTGCCAGCAGCTTAACGGGACAGGAAAAAAGCGGGGAGCTGTTTTTT
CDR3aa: CASSLTGQEKSGELFF

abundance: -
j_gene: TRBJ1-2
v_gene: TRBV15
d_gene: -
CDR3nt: TGTGCCACCAGCAGCCTACAGGGCTATGGCTACACCTTC
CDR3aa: CATSSLQGYGYTF

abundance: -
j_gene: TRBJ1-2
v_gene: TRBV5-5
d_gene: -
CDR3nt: TGTGCCAGCAGCCTAATAGTAACACAGGGTTCTCTGGGGGGCACCTTC
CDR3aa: CASSLIVTQGSLGGTF